This TCR beta chain comes out of a study of control samples from healthy donors and cancer patients. The CDR3 is 17 amino acids. CDR1 is SNHLY, CDR2 FYNNEI, per germline. With 10 bases removed from V and 2 bases from J, the gap between germline ends came to 25 bases. Sequencing was performed with immunoSEQ multiplex PCR; in TCRdb, only in-frame clones are kept and a portion is missing. The sample includes under 90,000 clones, approximately 92% seen only once; the top ten take about 5.6%. This rearrangement joins TRBV2 to TRBJ2-3; perhaps D is TRBD1 or TRBD2 (5 bases each). Sequenced: blood. The sequence was collected from a woman aged 60-70 years in good health. The CDR3 region is CATQPSRTRGDTDTQYF. The DNA of the CDR3 is TGTGCCACCCAGCCTTCTCGGACTCGAGGGGACACAGATACGCAGTATTTT.